Each of the 20 T cell receptor beta chains below was sequenced from the same sample in a study of siplizumab effects on memory and regulatory T cells. Sequencing was performed with immunoSEQ multiplex PCR; in TCRdb, only in-frame clones are kept and a portion is missing. This repertoire shows 90,000 to 120,000 clones, 94% found once; its top ten account for approximately 0.66%. Sequenced: Tregs sorted from blood. These receptors all come from a human donor in good health.

The gene calls are TRBV6-5 and TRBJ1-2; D is perhaps TRBD1 (5 bases). The CDR3 is 15 residues long. V was trimmed by 6 bases and J by 3 bases, leaving 17 bases between them. Germline CDR1 reads MNHEY; CDR2 reads SVGAGI. In DNA, the CDR3 is TGTGCCAGCAGCTCCCCCGGGGACGGCTACTATGGCTACACCTTC. Translating gives CASSSPGDGYYGYTF.

This clone was seen a handful of times. This chain joins TRBV20-1 and TRBJ1-5; D uncertain. CDR1 and CDR2 (germline): DFQATT, SNEGSKA (reference sequence). The CDR3 contains 11 residues. Trimming stripped 6 bases from V and 9 bases from J, with 12 bases between. The CDR3 DNA sequence: TGCAGTGCGAGCCTCAGTGGGCCCCAGCATTTT. Residues: CSASLSGPQHF.

This chain connects TRBV6-6 to TRBJ1-4; D is possibly TRBD1 (5 bases). The germline V gene encodes CDR1 MNHNY and CDR2 SVGAGI (reference sequence). Trimming took off 6 bases at V and 0 bases at J, with 14 bases between the two ends. The CDR3 loop spans 16 amino acids. In DNA, the CDR3 is TGTGCCAGCAGCCGAGGGACGGATGCAACTAATGAAAAACTGTTTTTT. Encoded protein: CASSRGTDATNEKLFF.

The chain has TRBV5-3 and TRBJ2-7, with D tentatively TRBD1 (6 bases). TRBV5-3 is placed among ORFs of uncertain function. There are 15 residues in the CDR3. The ends were cut back, 0 bases at V and 0 bases at J, with 10 bases in the middle. CDR3 loop: CARSLETGSSYEQYF. The CDR3 nucleotides are TGTGCCAGAAGCTTGGAGACAGGTAGCTCCTACGAGCAGTACTTC.

J is TRBJ2-2 and V is TRBV6-5; 7 bases are shared with TRBD2. After removal of 6 bases from V and 7 bases from J, the junction contained 8 bases not matched to a gene. The CDR3 is 14 residues long. The germline CDR1 and CDR2 sequences are MNHEY and SVGAGI. The CDR3 sequence: CASSLSGWGGELFF. CDR3 in DNA: TGTGCCAGCAGCCTTAGCGGGTGGGGCGGGGAGCTGTTTTTT.

For the CDR3, the DNA is TGTGCCAGACAATCGACTAGTCTCGGTGAGCAGTTCTTC. Its protein product is CARQSTSLGEQFF. This chain links TRBV30 with TRBJ2-1; TRBD2 is a possible D gene (6 bases). The CDR3 loop spans 13 amino acids. V dropped 8 bases and J dropped 9 bases, with 20 bases sitting between them. Germline CDR1 reads GTSNPN; CDR2 reads SVGIG (reference sequence).

V gene TRBV6-6 combines with J gene TRBJ2-1, with D perhaps matching TRBD2 (5 bases). From germline, CDR1 is MNHNY and CDR2 SVGAGI (reference sequence). This CDR3 contains 13 residues. V was cut by 1 base and J by 10 bases, with 11 bases left in between. Written as DNA, the CDR3 is TGTGCCAGCAGTTACTACTCTAGCAGCGAGCAGTTCTTC. Its translation: CASSYYSSSEQFF.

This rearrangement joins TRBV19 to TRBJ2-1; the D is unclear. With 5 bases removed from V and 3 bases from J, the gap between germline ends came to 11 bases. CDR3 length: 14 residues. Per the germline V gene, CDR1 is LNHDA and CDR2 is SQIVND (reference sequence). CDR3 sequence (DNA): TGTGCCAGTAGTCCCCTAAGGGACTACAATGAGCAGTTCTTC. It specifies CASSPLRDYNEQFF.

The rearrangement uses TRBV4-2 and TRBJ1-6; the D gene is possibly TRBD1 (6 bases). The CDR3 length is 16 residues. The V end lost 1 base, the J end lost 8 bases, and 15 bases lay between the germline ends. Germline CDR1 reads LGHNA; CDR2 reads YNFKEQ. The CDR3 sequence: CASSQAIRGGDSPLHF. CDR3 nucleotides: TGTGCCAGCAGCCAAGCGATCAGGGGTGGGGATTCACCCCTCCACTTT.

The chain joins TRBV7-8 to TRBJ1-1; D gene unclear. The CDR3 is 13 amino acids. CDR1 SGHVS and CDR2 FQNEAQ come from the germline V gene. The germline V and J ends were trimmed by 1 base and 0 bases, with 3 bases remaining between them. The DNA of the CDR3 is TGTGCCAGCAGCTTAGTGTTGAACACTGAAGCTTTCTTT. Amino acids: CASSLVLNTEAFF.

Note on this clone: A junction end diverges from the germline sequence, so it may reflect a read error. The chain joins TRBV11-3 to TRBJ2-4, with D perhaps TRBD1 or TRBD2 (5 bases each). The CDR3 sequence is 14 residues long. Germline values: CDR1 SGHNT, CDR2 YENEEA. CDR3 residues: CASSSTGTKGPPAF. DNA of the CDR3: TGTGCCAGCAGCTCCACCGGGACGAAGGGCCCCCCGGCTTTC.

The rearrangement links TRBV7-3 to TRBJ2-1; D perhaps matches TRBD2 (6 bases). The CDR3 totals 16 residues. Germline CDR1 and CDR2: SGHTA and FQGTGA. The germline V and J ends were trimmed by 1 base and 5 bases, with 15 bases remaining between them. The CDR3 DNA follows: TGTGCCAGCAGCTTAAAACTAGCAGGTTTCCACAATGAGCAGTTCTTC. Translated, it gives CASSLKLAGFHNEQFF.

In this sample, this clone turned up once. This rearrangement joins TRBV7-6 to TRBJ1-4; tentative D call: TRBD1 (6 bases). Germline-derived CDR1 and CDR2 are SGHVS and FNYEAQ. Deletions cut 8 bases from V and 7 bases from J, with 11 bases between. This CDR3 is 12 amino acids long. The CDR3 DNA is TGTGCCAGCCGGAACAGGGCTGAAAAACTGTTTTTT. As protein: CASRNRAEKLFF. Complete variable domain (other parts from reference TRBV7-6 and TRBJ1-4): GAGVSQSPRYKVTKRGQDVALRCDPISGHVSLYWYRQALGQGPEFLTYFNYEAQQDKSGLPNDRFSAERPEGSISTLTIQRTEQRDSAMYRCASRNRAEKLFFGSGTQLSVL.

This clone was seen only a few times. This chain uses TRBV6-1 with TRBJ2-1, with D uncertain. V shed 6 bases and J shed 2 bases, with 11 bases lying between them. This CDR3 comprises 14 residues. The germline CDR1 and CDR2 sequences are MNHNS and SASEGT. The CDR3 DNA is TGTGCCAGCAGGAAAAACGAACCCTACAATGAGCAGTTCTTC. Protein: CASRKNEPYNEQFF.

V usage is TRBV5-1 and J usage is TRBJ1-1; the D is unclear. This CDR3 comprises 16 residues. In germline, CDR1 is SGHRS, CDR2 YFSETQ. With 0 bases removed from V and 0 bases from J, the gap between germline ends came to 12 bases. CDR3 sequence: CASSLGAQNMNTEAFF. The CDR3 DNA follows: TGCGCCAGCAGCTTGGGGGCCCAAAATATGAACACTGAAGCTTTCTTT.

This chain connects TRBV6-5 to TRBJ2-2; 8 bases are a match to TRBD1. Trimming cost V 7 bases and J 7 bases; bases outside gene matches: 11. The CDR3 is 15 residues long. From germline, CDR1 is MNHEY and CDR2 SVGAGI. The CDR3 bases are TGTGCCAGCAACGCCGGGACAGGTTATTTCGGGGAGCTGTTTTTT. This translates into CASNAGTGYFGELFF.

This rearrangement joins TRBV28 to TRBJ1-2; D gene uncertain. Between the trimmed V and J ends, which lost 3 bases and 4 bases, there was a span of 9 bases. Per germline, CDR1 MDHEN and CDR2 SYDVKM. The CDR3 is made up of 13 amino acids. CDR3 nucleotides: TGTGCCAGCAGTTTTCGTCAGGCCTATGGCTACACCTTC. It specifies CASSFRQAYGYTF.

The chain links TRBV5-1 to TRBJ2-1; D may be TRBD2 (5 bases). V lost 6 bases and J 8 bases, leaving 30 bases between the germline ends. Germline CDR1 reads SGHRS; CDR2 reads YFSETQ. The CDR3 extends over 18 amino acids. Written as DNA, the CDR3 is TGCGCCAGCACCCCTTTCCTCAAGCGGAGATCTAAGGTGGATGAGCAGTTCTTC. Its translation is CASTPFLKRRSKVDEQFF.

The chain is built from TRBV19 and TRBJ2-5, with a weak D call TRBD1 (5 bases). CDR1 and CDR2 from the germline V gene are LNHDA and SQIVND (reference sequence). The germline V and J ends were trimmed by 5 bases and 5 bases, with 15 bases remaining between them. The CDR3 runs to 14 residues. CDR3 amino acids: CASSQGAGAETQYF. Written as DNA, the CDR3 is TGTGCCAGTAGTCAAGGGGCCGGAGCCGAGACCCAGTACTTC.

This sequence joins TRBV5-5 and TRBJ1-5, with D possibly TRBD1 on 6 matching bases. Germline V lookup: CDR1 SGHKS, CDR2 YYEKEE (reference sequence). Deletions cut 4 bases from V and 2 bases from J, with 13 bases between. There are 15 residues in the CDR3. The CDR3 nucleotides are TGTGCCAGCAGCCAGGACAGTTGGGGCAATCAGCCCCAGCATTTT. It specifies CASSQDSWGNQPQHF.